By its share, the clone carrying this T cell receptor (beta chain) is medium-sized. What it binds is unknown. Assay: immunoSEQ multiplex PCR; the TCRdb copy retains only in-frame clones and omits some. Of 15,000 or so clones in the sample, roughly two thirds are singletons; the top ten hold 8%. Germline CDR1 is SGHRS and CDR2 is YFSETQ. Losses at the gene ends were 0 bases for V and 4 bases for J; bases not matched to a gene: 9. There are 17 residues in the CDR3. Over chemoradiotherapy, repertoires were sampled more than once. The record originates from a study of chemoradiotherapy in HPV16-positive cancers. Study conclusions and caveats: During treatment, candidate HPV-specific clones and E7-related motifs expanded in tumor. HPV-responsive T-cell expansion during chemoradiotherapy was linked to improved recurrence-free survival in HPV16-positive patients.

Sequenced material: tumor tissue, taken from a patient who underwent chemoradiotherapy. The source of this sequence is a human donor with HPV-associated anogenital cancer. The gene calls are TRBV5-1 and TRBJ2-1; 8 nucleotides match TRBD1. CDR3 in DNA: TGCGCCAGCAGCTTGGCCACAGGGGGATCGGGGTACAATGAGCAGTTCTTC. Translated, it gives CASSLATGGSGYNEQFF.